This TCR beta chain emerged from a study of cytomegalovirus exposure and HLA in healthy donors. Study findings and constraints: A missense variant in DCLRE1C was later tied to TCR beta V- and J-gene trimming. Presence/absence comparisons presumed near-even sequencing depth among donors.

On this clone: Its target is not known.

CDR1 and CDR2 (germline): SGHRS, YFSETQ. CDR3 length equals 14 residues. V lost 4 bases, J lost 2 bases, and 4 bases stayed unmatched. The PCR made use of 60 Vbeta and 13 Jbeta primers. Only in-frame clones appear in the TCRdb table, and some are missing; sequencing was by immunoSEQ multiplex PCR. The sample lists roughly 84,000 clones, around three fifths occurring once. This receptor was taken from a woman aged 40 to 50 in good health and CMV-seropositive. The sequencing sample was made of PBMCs. The chain uses TRBV5-1 and TRBJ2-7; TRBD2 agrees at 9 bases. The CDR3 region has the DNA TGCGCCAGCAGCCTGGCGGGAGGGCCCTACGAGCAGTACTTC. It encodes CASSLAGGPYEQYF. Filled out from reference TRBV5-1 and TRBJ2-7, the complete variable domain reads KAGVTQTPRYLIKTRGQQVTLSCSPISGHRSVSWYQQTPGQGLQFLFEYFSETQRNKGNFPGRFSGRQFSNSRSEMNVSTLELGDSALYLCASSLAGGPYEQYFGPGTRLTVT.